The present TCR beta chain was sequenced within a study of shared clonotypes between healthy human individuals. CD45RO-negative, CCR7-positively selected cells formed the naive CD8 fraction, excluding terminally differentiated effector memory CD45RA+ cells. All of the donors resided in Nashville, Tennessee, and each was a Caucasian adult. Study outcomes and limitations: When naive CD4 clonotypes were compared across several donors, 4% to 5.5% were shared. Clonotypes not shared had lower generation probabilities than those common to all four donors.

As for this clone: Its antigen is unknown. At the DNA level, this CDR3 is encoded by other sequences in the same sample as well.

V gave up 4 bases and J gave up 4 bases; unmatched junction bases: 6. CDR3 length: 16 residues. In germline, CDR1 is SGHVS, CDR2 FQNEAQ. Measured with immunoSEQ multiplex PCR; TCRdb has only the in-frame clones, and not every one. This sample yields around 2,000,000 clones, of which 85% to 95% are seen a single time; under 2% belongs to the top ten. Sample: naive CD8+ T cells from PBMCs. The chain has TRBV7-8 and TRBJ2-3; 12 nucleotides match TRBD2. The source of this sequence is a man younger than 30 in good health. Some clones in this sample may be carry-over from other donors' samples. CDR3: CASSSRLAGVPDTQYF. Written as DNA, the CDR3 is TGTGCCAGCAGCTCCAGACTAGCGGGAGTGCCAGATACGCAGTATTTT.